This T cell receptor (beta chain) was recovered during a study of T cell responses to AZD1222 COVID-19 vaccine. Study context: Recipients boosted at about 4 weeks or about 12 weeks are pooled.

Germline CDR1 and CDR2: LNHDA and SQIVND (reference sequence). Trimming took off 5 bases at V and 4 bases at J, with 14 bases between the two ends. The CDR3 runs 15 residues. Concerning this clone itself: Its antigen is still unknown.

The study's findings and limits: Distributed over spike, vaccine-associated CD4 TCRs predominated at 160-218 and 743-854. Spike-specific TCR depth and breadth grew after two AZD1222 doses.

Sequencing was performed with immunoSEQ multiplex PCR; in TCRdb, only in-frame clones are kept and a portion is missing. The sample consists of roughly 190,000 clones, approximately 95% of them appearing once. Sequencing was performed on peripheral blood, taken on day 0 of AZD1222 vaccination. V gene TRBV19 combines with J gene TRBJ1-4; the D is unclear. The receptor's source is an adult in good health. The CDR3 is CASSDPQRDNEKLFF. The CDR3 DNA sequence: TGTGCCAGTAGTGACCCTCAAAGGGATAATGAAAAACTGTTTTTT.